A selection of T cell receptor beta chains follows, all from one sample in a study of T cells in Graves' hyperthyroidism and ophthalmopathy. Via MiXCR, TCRdb re-called the multiplex PCR reads, giving one row per CDR3 protein. This sample carries 250,000 to 300,000 distinct CDR3 sequences, about an eighth of them seen once, and the ten largest clones take roughly 8.5%. Sequencing used blood. These receptors all come from a woman aged 30 to 39 with Graves' hyperthyroidism that later progressed to Graves' ophthalmopathy. The CDR3 runs from the conserved cysteine through the conserved F or W. Each record gives: J gene, V gene, CDR3 length, CDR3 protein.

j_call: TRBJ2-5
v_call: TRBV13
cdr3_length: 18
cdr3_aa: CASSPRGLAGERGETQYF

j_call: TRBJ2-1
v_call: TRBV7-9
cdr3_length: 15
cdr3_aa: CASSLASGGLSEQFF

j_call: TRBJ1-5
v_call: TRBV19
cdr3_length: 12
cdr3_aa: CASSVDRQPQHF

j_call: TRBJ2-1
v_call: TRBV2
cdr3_length: 14
cdr3_aa: CASRGGIGPNEQFF

j_call: TRBJ2-3
v_call: TRBV29-1
cdr3_length: 16
cdr3_aa: CSVEAYQPASTDTQYF

j_call: TRBJ2-1
v_call: TRBV6-1
cdr3_length: 15
cdr3_aa: CASSGSGSTLGEQFF

j_call: TRBJ2-3
v_call: TRBV27
cdr3_length: 14
cdr3_aa: CASSSLEFTDTQYF

j_call: TRBJ2-7
v_call: TRBV20-1
cdr3_length: 14
cdr3_aa: CSARVSGRDYEQYF

j_call: TRBJ2-7
v_call: TRBV29-1
cdr3_length: 13
cdr3_aa: CSVEGGLTYEQYF

j_call: TRBJ2-3
v_call: TRBV3-1
cdr3_length: 16
cdr3_aa: CASLLWAGTSTDTQYF

j_call: TRBJ1-2
v_call: TRBV28
cdr3_length: 16
cdr3_aa: CASSSPRRLANYGYTF

j_call: TRBJ2-5
v_call: TRBV27
cdr3_length: 14
cdr3_aa: CASSFAGVGETQYF

j_call: TRBJ2-1
v_call: TRBV6-2/TRBV6-3
cdr3_length: 14
cdr3_aa: CASRESGSKDEQFF

j_call: TRBJ2-2
v_call: TRBV27
cdr3_length: 16
cdr3_aa: CASHGDEATNTGELFF

j_call: TRBJ2-1
v_call: TRBV24-1
cdr3_length: 14
cdr3_aa: CATEERGPYNEQFF

j_call: TRBJ1-4
v_call: TRBV19
cdr3_length: 15
cdr3_aa: CASSWREATNEKLFF

j_call: TRBJ2-3
v_call: TRBV10-3
cdr3_length: 13
cdr3_aa: CAITTGQADTQYF

j_call: TRBJ1-1
v_call: TRBV28
cdr3_length: 14
cdr3_aa: CASSSDRGHTEAFF

j_call: TRBJ2-7
v_call: TRBV28
cdr3_length: 14
cdr3_aa: CASSLGGTLLGQYF

j_call: TRBJ2-2
v_call: TRBV12-3/TRBV12-4
cdr3_length: 12
cdr3_aa: CASSEYTGELFF

j_call: TRBJ2-1
v_call: TRBV7-9
cdr3_length: 14
cdr3_aa: CASSAPGGQWEQFF

j_call: TRBJ2-3
v_call: TRBV29-1
cdr3_length: 11
cdr3_aa: CSVGGSDTQYF

j_call: TRBJ2-7
v_call: TRBV20-1
cdr3_length: 14
cdr3_aa: CSASPTGPTSEQYF

j_call: TRBJ2-1
v_call: TRBV4-3
cdr3_length: 16
cdr3_aa: CASSPRQDPSYNEQFF

j_call: TRBJ2-1
v_call: TRBV13
cdr3_length: 12
cdr3_aa: CASSLQDREQFF

j_call: TRBJ1-5
v_call: TRBV6-1
cdr3_length: 17
cdr3_aa: CASSVTLFKADNQPQHF

j_call: TRBJ2-5
v_call: TRBV7-2
cdr3_length: 13
cdr3_aa: CASRHGSGETQYF

j_call: TRBJ2-7
v_call: TRBV20-1
cdr3_length: 15
cdr3_aa: CSAFHPTSGNAEQYF

j_call: TRBJ1-6
v_call: TRBV4-1
cdr3_length: 15
cdr3_aa: CASSLVWDGNSPLHF

j_call: TRBJ2-3
v_call: TRBV2
cdr3_length: 22
cdr3_aa: CASRIKETGAGTSGTGVYTQYF

j_call: TRBJ1-5
v_call: TRBV2
cdr3_length: 17
cdr3_aa: CASRGGYVHPSNQPQHF

j_call: TRBJ2-7
v_call: TRBV20-1
cdr3_length: 14
cdr3_aa: CSARDMASGYEQYF

j_call: TRBJ2-7
v_call: TRBV12-3/TRBV12-4
cdr3_length: 14
cdr3_aa: CASSLVGPLNEQYF

j_call: TRBJ2-3
v_call: TRBV7-8
cdr3_length: 15
cdr3_aa: CASSLGAGGLNTQYF

j_call: TRBJ1-5
v_call: TRBV20-1
cdr3_length: 15
cdr3_aa: CSAIDRGREFQPQHF

j_call: TRBJ2-3
v_call: TRBV7-9
cdr3_length: 14
cdr3_aa: CASSPRTGEDTQYF